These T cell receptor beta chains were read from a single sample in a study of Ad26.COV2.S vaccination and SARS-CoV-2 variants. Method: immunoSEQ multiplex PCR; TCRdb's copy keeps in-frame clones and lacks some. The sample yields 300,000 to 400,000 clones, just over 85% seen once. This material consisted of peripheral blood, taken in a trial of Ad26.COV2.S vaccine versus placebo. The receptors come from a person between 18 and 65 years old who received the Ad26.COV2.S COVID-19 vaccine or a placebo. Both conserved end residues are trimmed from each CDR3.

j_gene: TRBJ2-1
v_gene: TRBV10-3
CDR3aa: AITRTSQANEQF

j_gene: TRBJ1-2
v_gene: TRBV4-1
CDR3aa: ASSQGQGYGYT

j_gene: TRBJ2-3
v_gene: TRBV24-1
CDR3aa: ATSDSLHPTGGGADTQY

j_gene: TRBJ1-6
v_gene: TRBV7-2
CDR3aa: ASSLAPGQGVPLH

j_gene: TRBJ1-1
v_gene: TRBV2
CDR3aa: ASREDRSAEAF

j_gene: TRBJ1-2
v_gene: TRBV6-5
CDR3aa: ASSRTGNYGYT

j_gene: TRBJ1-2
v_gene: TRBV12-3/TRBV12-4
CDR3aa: ASSPRRDYGYT

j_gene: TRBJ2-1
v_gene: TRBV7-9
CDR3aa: ASSPPALDNEQF

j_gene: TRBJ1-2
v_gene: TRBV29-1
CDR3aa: SVSDYGYT

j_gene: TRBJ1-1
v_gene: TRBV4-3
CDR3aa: ASSKGINTEAF

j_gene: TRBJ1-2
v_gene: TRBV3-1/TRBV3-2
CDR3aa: ASSQRESGGYT

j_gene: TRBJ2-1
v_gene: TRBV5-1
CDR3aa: ASSLDPGPYNEQF

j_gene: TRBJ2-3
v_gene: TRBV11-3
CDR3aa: ASSLGASTTQDTQY

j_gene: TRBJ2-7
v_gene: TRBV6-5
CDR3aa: ASSLGGFYEQY

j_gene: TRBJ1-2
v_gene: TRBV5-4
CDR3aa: ASSLTGGNGYT

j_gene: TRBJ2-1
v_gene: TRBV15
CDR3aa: ATSRDSDREPF

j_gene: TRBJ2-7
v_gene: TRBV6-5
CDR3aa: ASSYSRRGEQY

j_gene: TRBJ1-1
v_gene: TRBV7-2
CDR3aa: ASSFVLNTEAF

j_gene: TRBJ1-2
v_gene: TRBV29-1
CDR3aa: SVERDSSYGYT

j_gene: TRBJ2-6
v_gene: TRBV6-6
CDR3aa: ASSPYGNRYSGANVLT

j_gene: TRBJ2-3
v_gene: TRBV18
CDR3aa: ASSPYTDTQY

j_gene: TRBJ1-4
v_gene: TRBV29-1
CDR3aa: SVEIRGENEKLF